This T cell receptor beta chain was obtained from a study of control samples from healthy donors and cancer patients. The CDR3 contains 14 residues. Germline V gene lookup returns CDR1 DFQATT and CDR2 SNEGSKA (reference sequence). Deletions cut 3 bases from V and 4 bases from J, with 15 bases between. TCRdb's copy holds only in-frame clones and misses some; the assay was immunoSEQ multiplex PCR. Of 98,000 or so clones in the sample, 79% are singletons; the top ten hold about 10%. The clonotype comes from a woman in her twenties or thirties in good health. Sample: blood. This sequence joins TRBV20-1 and TRBJ1-1; D perhaps matches TRBD1 (5 bases). Here the CDR3 DNA reads TGCAGTGCTAGTCCGGGGGACCGGGCCACTGAAGCTTTCTTT. It specifies CSASPGDRATEAFF.